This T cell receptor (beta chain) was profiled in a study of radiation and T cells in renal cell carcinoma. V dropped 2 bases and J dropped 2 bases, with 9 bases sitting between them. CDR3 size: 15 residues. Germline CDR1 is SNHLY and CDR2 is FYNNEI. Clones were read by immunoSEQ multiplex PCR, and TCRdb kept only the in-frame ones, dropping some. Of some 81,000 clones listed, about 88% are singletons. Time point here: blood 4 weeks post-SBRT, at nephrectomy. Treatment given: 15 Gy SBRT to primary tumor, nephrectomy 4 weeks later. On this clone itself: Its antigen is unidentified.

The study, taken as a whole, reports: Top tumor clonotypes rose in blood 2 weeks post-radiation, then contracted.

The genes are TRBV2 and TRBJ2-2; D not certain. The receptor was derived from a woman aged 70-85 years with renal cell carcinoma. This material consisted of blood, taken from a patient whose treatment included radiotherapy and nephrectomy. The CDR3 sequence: CASSEIVGNTGELFF. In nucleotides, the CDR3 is TGTGCCAGCAGTGAAATCGTGGGAAACACCGGGGAGCTGTTTTTT.